This T cell receptor (beta chain) derives from a study of control samples from healthy donors and cancer patients. Germline trimming cut 1 base from V and 4 bases from J; bases unmatched to any gene: 11. CDR3 length equals 18 residues. Germline V lookup: CDR1 LGHDT, CDR2 YNNKEL (reference sequence). Libraries were prepared by immunoSEQ multiplex PCR; TCRdb keeps only in-frame clonotypes and omits some of them. The repertoire consists of 95,000 to 100,000 clones, with around nine tenths occurring once and the leading ten covering 7.8%. The sample was blood. This TCR came from a man aged 25 to 40 in good health. V gene TRBV3-1 (or the pseudogene TRBV3-2) combines with J gene TRBJ2-5; 11 bases align to TRBD2. The CDR3 coding sequence is TGTGCCAGCAGCCAAGGATCCCTAGCGGGGGGCCGAGGAGAGACCCAGTACTTC. The encoded protein is CASSQGSLAGGRGETQYF.